This T cell receptor beta chain originates from a study of identical twins. CDR1 is SGHVS, CDR2 FNYEAQ, per germline. The ends lost 1 base at V and 0 bases at J; junction bases unmatched: 3. The CDR3 has 16 amino acids. This clonotype has just a few counts. TCRdb reprocessed the 5' RACE reads via MiXCR and lists one record per CDR3 protein. Of hundreds of thousands of distinct CDR3 sequences listed, around 9.6% are singletons. The material sequenced was memory (CD45RO+) T cells sorted from blood. V usage is TRBV7-6 and J usage is TRBJ2-3; 8 nucleotides match TRBD1. The TCR was taken from a woman between 18 and 30 years old in good health. The CDR3, as DNA: TGTGCCAGCAGCTTAGGGACAGGGTCTAGCACAGATACGCAGTATTTT. Translated, it gives CASSLGTGSSTDTQYF.